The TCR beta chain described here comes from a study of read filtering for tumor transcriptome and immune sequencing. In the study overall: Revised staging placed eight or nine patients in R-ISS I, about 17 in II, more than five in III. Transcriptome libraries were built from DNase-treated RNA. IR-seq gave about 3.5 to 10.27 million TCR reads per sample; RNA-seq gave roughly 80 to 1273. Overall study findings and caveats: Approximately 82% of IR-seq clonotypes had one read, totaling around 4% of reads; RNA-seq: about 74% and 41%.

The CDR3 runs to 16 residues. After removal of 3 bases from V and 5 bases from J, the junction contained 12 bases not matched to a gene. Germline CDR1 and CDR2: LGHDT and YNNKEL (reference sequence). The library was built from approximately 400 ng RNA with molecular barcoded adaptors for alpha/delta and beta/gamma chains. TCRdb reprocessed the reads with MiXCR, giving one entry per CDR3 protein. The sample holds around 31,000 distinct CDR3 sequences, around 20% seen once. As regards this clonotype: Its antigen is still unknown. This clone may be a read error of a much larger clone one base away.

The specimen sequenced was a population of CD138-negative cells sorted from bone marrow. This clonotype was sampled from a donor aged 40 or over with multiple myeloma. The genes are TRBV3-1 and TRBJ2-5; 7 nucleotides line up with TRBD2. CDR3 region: CASSHPGLQHAETQYF. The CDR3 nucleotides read TGTGCCAGCAGCCACCCGGGACTACAGCACGCGGAGACCCAGTACTTC.